This T cell receptor beta chain was found in a study of CD8 T cells in Susac syndrome (dated by TCRdb to about 2019). Notes on the research overall: Among the Susac syndrome patients who were sequenced, clinically active disease was present in six and clinical remission was observed in about eight. At blood withdrawal, Susac syndrome patients were therapy-naive, treated with corticosteroids (with IVIg additionally given to some), or treated with IVIg alone. Whether CD8+ T cell activation and differentiation in Susac syndrome was antigen driven was tested using repertoire sequencing. Beyond this particular receptor, the publication reports: The CD4+ T cell repertoire of patients with Susac syndrome showed no detectable clonal expansion. The study acknowledged that relatively few individuals were included in the TCR sequencing and HLA analysis.

In regard to this clonotype: Its specific antigen is unknown. No much larger clone is present one base from it, and per-base qualities are unavailable.

Peripheral blood CD8+ and CD4+ T cells from healthy donors, Susac syndrome patients and multiple sclerosis patients were profiled by high-throughput TCR beta sequencing. Susac syndrome patients met recently defined diagnostic criteria for definite or probable disease. CD8+ TEMRA cells were enriched by FACS, while bulk CD8+ and CD4+ T cells were purified by magnetic negative isolation. Blood was collected in EDTA tubes and processed within 24 hours, with PBMCs isolated through density gradient centrifugation. PBMCs intended for TCR sequencing were frozen in liquid nitrogen and were later thawed in a 37 degrees C water bath. Purity of sorted or isolated CD4+, CD8+ and CD8+ TEMRA cells was at least 90%. CDR1 and CDR2 were assigned from the germline V gene (reference sequence) as DFQATT and SNEGSKA. Trimming at the junction amounts to 6 bases on V and 1 base on J, and the germline ends lie 15 bases apart. The cysteine opens and the phenylalanine closes a CDR3 of 14 amino acids. The only DNA kept is the CDR3, 42 bases in frame from the first base.

RNA was extracted using the RNeasy kit, and about 0.45 to 1 microgram was reverse transcribed with random hexamers. The immunoSEQ multiplex PCR assay, which covers 54 Vbeta and 13 Jbeta segments, was used to amplify TCR beta CDR3 regions. PCR amplification bias was corrected using a synthetic template baseline for primer optimization and computational correction. The authors' analysis ran thus. Reads were assigned to V, D and J genes according to IMGT and analyzed in immunoSEQ Analyzer, with only productive sequences retained. Clonality was calculated as one minus the Shannon entropy normalized by log2 of the number of productive unique sequences. For each patient and control, public and private clones were evaluated among the 100 most prevalent clones. Clones were defined as Susac-specific when absent from the healthy and MS cohorts, from about 1,100 published viral clones and from other ImmuneACCESS disease sequences. TCRdb ran its own pipeline on the public reads, namely fastp trimming at Q25 and MiXCR clone calling, and kept in-frame beta chains. Duplicate CDR3 protein sequences are folded into a single record with the most common DNA and genes. The V and J calls follow TCRdb's processing rather than the paper's. This sample holds roughly 200,000 distinct CDR3 sequences; 90% to 95% were observed only once. Clones ranked in the top ten supply roughly 0.087% of the sample.

Sequences were obtained from CD4+ T cells from PBMCs. This chain is built from TRBV20-1 and TRBJ1-1, with a weak D call of TRBD1 (6 bases match). This clonotype originated in a human donor with Susac syndrome. The CDR3 sequence is CSAKRGAPNTEAFF. In nucleotides, the sequence is TGCAGTGCCAAAAGGGGGGCGCCGAACACTGAAGCTTTCTTT.